This T cell receptor beta chain is drawn from a study of T-cell reconstitution after alpha-beta-depleted transplantation in children (dated by TCRdb to 2016 to 2018). Regarding the study in general: Using TCR repertoire profiling, the study followed T-cell immune reconstitution in a quantitative way in children after TCRalphabeta/CD19-depleted allogeneic hematopoietic cell transplantation.

There are 15 amino acids in the CDR3, from cysteine to phenylalanine inclusive. Only the CDR3 DNA is retained, 45 bases long and in frame from the first base. The germline V gene (reference sequence) supplies CDR1 SGHNT and CDR2 YYREEE. Germline trimming: 0 bases from V, 3 bases from J; junction bases outside gene matches: 3. As concerns this clonotype: This clone's antigen is unknown. Base qualities are not at hand, and no much larger clone is one base apart.

Library preparation used PCR. The instrument was an Illumina HiSeq 2500. TCR libraries were prepared with molecular barcoding, using unique molecular identifiers to normalize TCRbeta repertoire quantification. In-frame beta chains were kept once TCRdb had trimmed the public reads at Q25 with fastp and called clones with MiXCR. A single entry per CDR3 protein holds the most common genes and DNA from its merged rows. This sample comprises about 340,000 distinct CDR3 sequences, 10% of them detected only once. Around 2.3% of the sample goes to the ten largest clones. The chain couples TRBV5-4 to TRBJ2-3; 8 nucleotides in the junction match TRBD2. This specimen consisted of PBMCs from the stem cell graft donor, obtained from the stem cell graft. The source is a human donor who donated a stem cell graft to a child with acute lymphoblastic leukemia. The DNA sequence follows: TGTGCCAGCAGCTTGGAGCGGGAGAGTACAGATACGCAGTATTTT. Its protein reads: CASSLERESTDTQYF.